These 16 T cell receptor beta chains came from one sample sequenced in a study of OX40 agonist ivuxolimab in advanced cancers. The method was immunoSEQ multiplex PCR; TCRdb's version includes in-frame clones alone and lacks a portion of them. The table includes about 69,000 clones, about 85% detected once. The sample consisted of CD4+ or CD8+ T cells sorted from blood, taken in a trial of the OX40 agonist ivuxolimab. Source of these receptors: an adult with an advanced solid tumor such as melanoma, head and neck, liver or kidney cancer.

This clone was picked up a small number of times. V usage is TRBV9 and J usage is TRBJ1-1; no clear D gene. CDR1 SGDLS and CDR2 YYNGEE come from the germline V gene. The V end lost 0 bases, the J end lost 0 bases, and 3 bases lay between the germline ends. This CDR3 is built from 13 residues. CDR3 in amino acids: CASSVALNTEAFF. DNA of the CDR3: TGTGCCAGCAGCGTAGCTCTGAACACTGAAGCTTTCTTT. Variable domain in full (rest from reference TRBV9 and TRBJ1-1): DSGVTQTPKHLITATGQRVTLRCSPRSGDLSVYWYQQSLDQGLQFLIQYYNGEERAKGNILERFSAQQFPDLHSELNLSSLELGDSALYFCASSVALNTEAFFGQGTRLTVV.

V gene TRBV6-5 combines with J gene TRBJ1-2; 9 nucleotides line up with TRBD1. The length of the CDR3 is 15 residues. The V segment lost 6 bases and the J segment 6 bases; nucleotides outside the gene matches: 11. CDR1 MNHEY and CDR2 SVGAGI come from the germline V gene. This CDR3 is CASSRTGAGGNGYTF. DNA of the CDR3: TGTGCCAGCAGCCGGACAGGGGCCGGTGGGAATGGCTACACCTTC.

The chain joins TRBV7-3 to TRBJ2-5; D gene ambiguous. V was cut by 2 bases and J by 0 bases, with 7 bases left in between. The CDR3 extends over 14 amino acids. Germline V CDR1 and CDR2: SGHTA, FQGTGA. CDR3 residues: CASSLYGHQETQYF. CDR3 coding DNA: TGTGCCAGCAGCTTATACGGGCACCAAGAGACCCAGTACTTC.

Only one count was recorded for this clone. The rearrangement links TRBV10-3 to TRBJ2-6; D not certain. Germline assignment: CDR1 ENHRY and CDR2 SYGVKD. This CDR3 spans 14 amino acids. Deletions cut 11 bases from V and 4 bases from J, with 15 bases between. The DNA of the CDR3 is TGTGCCCCCTCGACCGCTATAGGGGCCAACGTCCTGACTTTC. Translating gives CAPSTAIGANVLTF.

The chain joins TRBV27 to TRBJ2-5; tentatively, D is TRBD2 (5 bases). Germline V lookup: CDR1 MNHEY, CDR2 SMNVEV (reference sequence). V gave up 4 bases and J gave up 4 bases, with 13 bases separating them. This CDR3 contains 14 residues. The CDR3 is CASSSRLGGETQYF. The CDR3, as DNA: TGTGCCAGCAGTTCACGATTAGGAGGAGAGACCCAGTACTTC.

This chain links TRBV28 with TRBJ1-2; the D is unclear. This CDR3 is built from 12 residues. V lost 5 bases, J lost 2 bases, and 6 bases lay in between. Germline CDR1 reads MDHEN; CDR2 reads SYDVKM. CDR3 coding DNA: TGTGCCAGCAGTGCCACCAACTATGGCTACACCTTC. It encodes CASSATNYGYTF.

The chain recombines TRBV4-1 with TRBJ2-7, with 12 nucleotides matching TRBD2. This CDR3 spans 21 amino acids. Germline-derived CDR1 and CDR2 are MGHRA and YSYEKL. The J segment lost 3 bases and the V segment lost 1 base, leaving 19 bases of the junction unmatched. The CDR3 spells CASSQARTSGVGRYQNYEQYF. The CDR3 DNA sequence: TGCGCCAGCAGCCAAGCTCGGACTAGCGGGGTTGGCCGGTATCAAAACTACGAGCAGTACTTC.

The chain is built from TRBV14 and TRBJ1-1; perhaps TRBD1 as D (5 bases). The germline V and J ends were trimmed by 1 base and 3 bases, with 9 bases remaining between them. Per the germline V gene, CDR1 is SGHDN and CDR2 is FVKESK. The CDR3 sequence is 14 residues long. CDR3: CASSQALGHTEAFF. The CDR3 coding sequence is TGTGCCAGCAGCCAAGCGTTGGGGCACACTGAAGCTTTCTTT.

The V call is TRBV11-2, the J call TRBJ2-2; no clear D gene. The CDR3 is 13 amino acids. The germline V and J ends were trimmed by 6 bases and 2 bases, with 7 bases remaining between them. Germline-derived CDR1 and CDR2 are SGHAT and FQNNGV. The CDR3: CASSKGNTGELFF. CDR3 coding DNA: TGTGCCAGCAGTAAGGGAAACACCGGGGAGCTGTTTTTT.

The chain joins TRBV7-9 to TRBJ1-2; D is unresolved. The length of the CDR3 is 14 residues. V lost 3 bases and J lost 6, with 14 bases in between. Germline loops: CDR1 SEHNR, CDR2 FQNEAQ (reference sequence). CDR3 in amino acids: CASSFGGKNNGYTF. CDR3 in DNA: TGTGCCAGCAGCTTTGGTGGCAAGAACAATGGCTACACCTTC. The entire variable domain, with the rest obtained from reference TRBV7-9 and TRBJ1-2, is as follows: DTGVSQNPRHKITKRGQNVTFRCDPISEHNRLYWYRQTLGQGPEFLTYFQNEAQLEKSRLLSDRFSAERPKGSFSTLEIQRTEQGDSAMYLCASSFGGKNNGYTFGSGTRLTVV.

This rearrangement joins TRBV15 to TRBJ2-1; D ambiguous. This CDR3 comprises 16 residues. Deletions cut 0 bases from V and 3 bases from J, with 12 bases between. CDR1 is LNHNV, CDR2 YYDKDF, per germline (reference sequence). The CDR3 DNA follows: TGTGCCACCAGCAGAGATGGATCCAACCTCTACAATGAGCAGTTCTTC. Encoded protein: CATSRDGSNLYNEQFF.

The V gene is TRBV21-1, the J gene TRBJ2-7; the listed D gene, TRBD1, was not tested against the DNA. TRBV21-1 is a recognized pseudogene. The CDR3 is made up of 15 amino acids. CDR3 sequence reads: CASSKDGRGAHEQYF. In DNA, the CDR3 is TGTGCCAGCAGCAAAGACGGCAGGGGCGCCCACGAGCAGTACTTC.

This clone was seen a single time. The chain combines TRBV2 with TRBJ2-2; possibly TRBD1 for D (7 bases). The CDR3 has 15 amino acids. The V end was cut by 7 bases, the J end by 1 base, with 13 bases between. Germline CDR1 and CDR2: SNHLY and FYNNEI. The CDR3 nucleotides are TGTGCCAGCAAACAGGGGACTGGGAACACCGGGGAGCTGTTTTTT. This sequence encodes CASKQGTGNTGELFF.

The chain uses TRBV10-3 and TRBJ1-3, with D possibly matching TRBD1 (6 bases). The CDR3 has 15 residues. Per the germline V gene, CDR1 is ENHRY and CDR2 is SYGVKD. Trimming cost V 2 bases and J 0 bases, with 8 bases left between them. The CDR3 sequence: CAISEGGFSGNTIYF. In DNA, the CDR3 is TGTGCCATCAGTGAGGGGGGCTTCTCTGGAAACACCATATATTTT.

The V gene is TRBV4-1, the J gene TRBJ2-3, with D unclear. The CDR3 spans 13 residues. V lost 4 bases and J 3 bases, leaving 8 bases between the germline ends. CDR1 is MGHRA and CDR2 is YSYEKL in the germline V gene. In DNA form, the CDR3 reads TGCGCCAGCAGCCCGGAGTATACAGATACGCAGTATTTT. This codes for CASSPEYTDTQYF.

This clone was picked up one time. The V and J genes are TRBV7-9 and TRBJ2-7; D not resolved. Germline V gives CDR1 SEHNR, CDR2 FQNEAQ (reference sequence). CDR3 length equals 12 residues. Trimming took off 5 bases at V and 3 bases at J, with 8 bases between the two ends. Written as DNA, the CDR3 is TGTGCCAGCAGCGTGGTGGGCTACGAGCAGTACTTC. Its protein product is CASSVVGYEQYF. The whole variable domain, remainder taken from reference TRBV7-9 and TRBJ2-7, is DTGVSQNPRHKITKRGQNVTFRCDPISEHNRLYWYRQTLGQGPEFLTYFQNEAQLEKSRLLSDRFSAERPKGSFSTLEIQRTEQGDSAMYLCASSVVGYEQYFGPGTRLTVT.